Below are 7 T cell receptor beta chains sequenced from a single sample in a study of radiotherapy plus CTLA-4 blockade in lung cancer (dated 2018 in TCRdb). Receptors were amplified or captured by the immunoSEQ multiplex PCR assay. TCRdb's version of the immuneACCESS table is confined to in-frame rearrangements and falls short of the full clone set. An unresolved V gene accounts for under half of the shortfall where checked; the remainder is of unknown origin. Present in this sample are some 110,000 clones, just under 80% of which were seen just once. The top ten constitute about 5% of the sample. Source: peripheral blood, taken from a patient treated with radiotherapy plus ipilimumab. Receptor source: a human donor with non-small cell lung cancer who had a partial response to radiotherapy plus ipilimumab.

This clone has only a few counts. The chain links TRBV2 to TRBJ2-1, with 12 bases identical to TRBD2. This CDR3 is 16 amino acids long. V shed 3 bases, J shed 9 bases, and the junction held 9 bases outside the gene matches. Germline values: CDR1 SNHLY, CDR2 FYNNEI. CDR3 region: CASSDELAGGWGEQFF. The CDR3 bases are TGTGCCAGCAGTGATGAACTAGCGGGAGGTTGGGGTGAGCAGTTCTTC.

In this sample, this clone turned up a few times. The same CDR3 arises from other DNA sequences in this sample as well. The chain is built from TRBV28 and TRBJ1-2, with a tentative D call TRBD1 (5 bases). The V gene's germline CDR1 is MDHEN and CDR2 SYDVKM. The V and J ends lost 3 bases and 4 bases respectively, with 12 bases between them. CDR3 size: 14 residues. The CDR3 nucleotides read TGTGCCAGCAGTTTTCAGGCAGGGTCCTATGGCTACACCTTC. Translated: CASSFQAGSYGYTF.

CDR3 region: CASSFTPGQGNTIYF. As DNA, the CDR3 is TGTGCCAGCAGCTTTACGCCGGGACAGGGAAACACCATATATTTT. V gene TRBV7-6 combines with J gene TRBJ1-3; TRBD1 matches 7 bases. Germline CDR1 SGHVS, CDR2 FNYEAQ. With V trimmed by 3 bases and J by 4 bases, 6 bases remained unmatched. This CDR3 is built from 15 residues. Filled out from reference TRBV7-6 and TRBJ1-3, the complete variable domain reads GAGVSQSPRYKVTKRGQDVALRCDPISGHVSLYWYRQALGQGPEFLTYFNYEAQQDKSGLPNDRFSAERPEGSISTLTIQRTEQRDSAMYRCASSFTPGQGNTIYFGEGSWLTVV.

The chain links TRBV27 to TRBJ2-7, with 7 bases fitting TRBD2. This CDR3 comprises 13 residues. Losses at the gene ends were 10 bases for V and 9 bases for J; bases not matched to a gene: 15. Germline V gene sequence: CDR1 MNHEY, CDR2 SMNVEV (reference sequence). CDR3 nucleotides: TGTGCCACACCCTCGCGGGAGAAATTCGGGCAGTACGTC. Translating gives CATPSREKFGQYV.

The chain combines TRBV5-1 with TRBJ1-4; D is unclear. Per the germline V gene, CDR1 is SGHRS and CDR2 is YFSETQ. CDR3 length: 17 residues. V was trimmed by 5 bases and J by 0 bases, leaving 17 bases between them. The CDR3 DNA is TGCGCCAGCAGTATTGGGCCCTCCTATACAACTAATGAAAAACTGTTTTTT. Translating gives CASSIGPSYTTNEKLFF.

This clone was seen just once. The chain uses TRBV7-8 and TRBJ1-3, with a weak D call TRBD1 (5 bases). This CDR3 has 14 residues. V lost 0 bases, J lost 5 bases, and 8 bases lay in between. In germline, CDR1 is SGHVS, CDR2 FQNEAQ. In DNA form, the CDR3 reads TGTGCCAGCAGCTTAGCGACAGCTAGAAACACCATATATTTT. Its translation is CASSLATARNTIYF.

This clone was found a few times. The gene calls are TRBV2 and TRBJ1-5, with 8 bases matching TRBD1. Germline assignment: CDR1 SNHLY and CDR2 FYNNEI. The CDR3 contains 15 residues. Trimming at V came to 8 bases and at J to 4 bases, leaving 10 bases not matched to a gene. CDR3 in amino acids: CASDPIRTGNQPQHF. The CDR3 bases are TGTGCCAGCGATCCTATTAGGACAGGGAATCAGCCCCAGCATTTT. Full variable domain (missing parts from reference TRBV2 and TRBJ1-5): EPEVTQTPSHQVTQMGQEVILRCVPISNHLYFYWYRQILGQKVEFLVSFYNNEISEKSEIFDDQFSVERPDGSNFTLKIRSTKLEDSAMYFCASDPIRTGNQPQHFGDGTRLSIL.